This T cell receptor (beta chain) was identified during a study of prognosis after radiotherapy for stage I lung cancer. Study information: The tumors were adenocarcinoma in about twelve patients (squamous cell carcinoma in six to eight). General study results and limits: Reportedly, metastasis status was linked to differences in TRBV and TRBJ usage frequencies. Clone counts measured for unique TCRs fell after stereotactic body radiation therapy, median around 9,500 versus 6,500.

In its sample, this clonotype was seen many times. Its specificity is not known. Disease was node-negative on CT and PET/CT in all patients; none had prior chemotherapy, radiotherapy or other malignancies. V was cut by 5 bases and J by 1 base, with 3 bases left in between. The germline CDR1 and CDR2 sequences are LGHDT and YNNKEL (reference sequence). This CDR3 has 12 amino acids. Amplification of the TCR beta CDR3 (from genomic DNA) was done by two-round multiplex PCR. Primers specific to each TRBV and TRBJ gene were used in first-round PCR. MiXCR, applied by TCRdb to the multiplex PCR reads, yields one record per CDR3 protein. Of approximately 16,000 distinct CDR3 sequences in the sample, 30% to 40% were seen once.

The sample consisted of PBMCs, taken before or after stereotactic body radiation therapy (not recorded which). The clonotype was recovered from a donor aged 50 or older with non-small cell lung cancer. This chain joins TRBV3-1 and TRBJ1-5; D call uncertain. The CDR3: CASSGSNQPQHF. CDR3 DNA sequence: TGTGCCAGCAGCGGGAGCAATCAGCCCCAGCATTTT.